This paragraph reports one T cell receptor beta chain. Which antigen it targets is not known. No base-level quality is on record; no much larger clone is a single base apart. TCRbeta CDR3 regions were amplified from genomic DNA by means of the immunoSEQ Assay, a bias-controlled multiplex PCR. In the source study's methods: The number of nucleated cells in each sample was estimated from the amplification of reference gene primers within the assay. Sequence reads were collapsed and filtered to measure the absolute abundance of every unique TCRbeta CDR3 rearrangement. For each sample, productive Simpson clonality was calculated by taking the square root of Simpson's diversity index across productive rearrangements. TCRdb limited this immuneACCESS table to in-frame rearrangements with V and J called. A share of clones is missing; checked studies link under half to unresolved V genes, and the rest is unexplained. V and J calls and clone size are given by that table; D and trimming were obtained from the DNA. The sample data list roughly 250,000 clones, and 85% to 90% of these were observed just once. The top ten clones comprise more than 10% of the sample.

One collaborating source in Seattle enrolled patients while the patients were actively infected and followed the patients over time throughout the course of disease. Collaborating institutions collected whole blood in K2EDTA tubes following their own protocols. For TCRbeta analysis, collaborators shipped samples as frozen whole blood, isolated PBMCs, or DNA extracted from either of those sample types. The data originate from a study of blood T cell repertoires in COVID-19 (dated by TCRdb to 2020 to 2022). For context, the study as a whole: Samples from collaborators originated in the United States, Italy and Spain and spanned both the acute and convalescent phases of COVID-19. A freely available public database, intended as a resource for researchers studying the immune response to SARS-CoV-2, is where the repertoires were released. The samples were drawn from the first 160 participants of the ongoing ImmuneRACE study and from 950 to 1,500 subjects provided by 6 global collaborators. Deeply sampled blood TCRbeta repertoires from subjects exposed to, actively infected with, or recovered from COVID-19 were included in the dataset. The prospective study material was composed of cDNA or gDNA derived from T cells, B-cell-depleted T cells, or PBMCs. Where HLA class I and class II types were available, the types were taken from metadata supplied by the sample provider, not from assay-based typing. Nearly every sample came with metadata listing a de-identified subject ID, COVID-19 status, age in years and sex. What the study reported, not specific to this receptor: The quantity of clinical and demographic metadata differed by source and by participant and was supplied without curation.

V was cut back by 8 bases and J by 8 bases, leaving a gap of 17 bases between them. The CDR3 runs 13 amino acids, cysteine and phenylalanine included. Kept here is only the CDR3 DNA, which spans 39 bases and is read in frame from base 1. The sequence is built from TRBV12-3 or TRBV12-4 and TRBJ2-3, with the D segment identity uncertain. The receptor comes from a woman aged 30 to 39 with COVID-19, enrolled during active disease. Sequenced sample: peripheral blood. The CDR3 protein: CASGGPEAGTQYF. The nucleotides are TGTGCCAGCGGTGGGCCCGAAGCAGGTACGCAGTATTTT.